Listed below are T cell receptor beta chains from one sample, sequenced in a study of Graves' ophthalmopathy and Graves' hyperthyroidism. One entry per CDR3 protein, called by TCRdb with MiXCR from the multiplex PCR reads. Of over a million distinct CDR3 sequences in the sample, roughly 35% are singletons; the top ten hold roughly 11%. Sample: peripheral blood or thyroid tissue (not recorded which). The receptors derive from an adult man with Graves' hyperthyroidism. CDR3s include the opening cysteine and the closing phenylalanine or tryptophan. Fields, in order: J gene, clone size, V gene, D gene, CDR3 length, CDR3 protein, CDR3 DNA. The D gene is left open where the match is weak. Some rows mark clone size as missing; the rest say once, few, many or name a class of expanded clone.

J gene: TRBJ1-2; clone size: .; V gene: TRBV11-2; D gene: TRBD1; CDR3 length: 14; CDR3 protein: CASQGQGNSHGYTF; CDR3 DNA: TGTGCCAGCCAGGGACAGGGGAATAGTCATGGCTACACCTTC
J gene: TRBJ2-5; clone size: .; V gene: TRBV29-1; D gene: .; CDR3 length: 15; CDR3 protein: CASSFGVRFGGTQYF; CDR3 DNA: TGTGCCAGCAGCTTTGGGGTGAGATTTGGGGGGACCCAGTACTTC
J gene: TRBJ2-7; clone size: few; V gene: TRBV4-1; D gene: TRBD1; CDR3 length: 15; CDR3 protein: CASSQAGTGQAEQYF; CDR3 DNA: TGCGCCAGCAGCCAGGCCGGGACAGGGCAGGCCGAGCAGTACTTC
J gene: TRBJ2-5; clone size: .; V gene: TRBV7-9; D gene: TRBD1; CDR3 length: 17; CDR3 protein: CASSTQGGLGPGGTQYF; CDR3 DNA: TGTGCCAGCAGCACCCAGGGTGGTCTCGGGCCAGGGGGGACCCAGTACTTC
J gene: TRBJ2-2; clone size: .; V gene: TRBV10-3; D gene: .; CDR3 length: 15; CDR3 protein: CAISAPTPNTGELFF; CDR3 DNA: TGTGCCATCAGTGCTCCAACACCGAACACCGGGGAGCTGTTTTTT
J gene: TRBJ1-3; clone size: .; V gene: TRBV20-1; D gene: .; CDR3 length: 13; CDR3 protein: CSVSKRSGNTIYF; CDR3 DNA: TGCAGTGTCAGTAAACGCTCTGGAAACACCATATATTTT
J gene: TRBJ2-2; clone size: .; V gene: TRBV10-3; D gene: TRBD1; CDR3 length: 15; CDR3 protein: CAISGGQGLTGELFF; CDR3 DNA: TGTGCCATCAGTGGAGGACAGGGACTCACCGGGGAGCTGTTTTTT
J gene: TRBJ1-2; clone size: many; V gene: TRBV4-3; D gene: TRBD1; CDR3 length: 14; CDR3 protein: CASSLDRASYGYTF; CDR3 DNA: TGCGCCAGCAGCCTGGACAGGGCGAGCTATGGCTACACCTTC
J gene: TRBJ1-4; clone size: .; V gene: TRBV7-2; D gene: TRBD1; CDR3 length: 15; CDR3 protein: CASSQGTGGIEKLFF; CDR3 DNA: TGTGCCAGCAGCCAAGGGACAGGGGGTATTGAAAAACTGTTTTTT
J gene: TRBJ2-2; clone size: .; V gene: TRBV6-6; D gene: TRBD2; CDR3 length: 15; CDR3 protein: CASSLPAGDSGELFF; CDR3 DNA: TGTGCCAGCAGCCTACCAGCGGGAGATTCCGGGGAGCTGTTTTTT
J gene: TRBJ2-7; clone size: many; V gene: TRBV7-9; D gene: TRBD1; CDR3 length: 16; CDR3 protein: CASSPSTGAHTYEQYF; CDR3 DNA: TGTGCCAGCAGCCCCTCTACAGGGGCCCACACGTACGAGCAGTACTTC
J gene: TRBJ2-5; clone size: few; V gene: TRBV5-5; D gene: .; CDR3 length: 13; CDR3 protein: CASTMTNQETQYF; CDR3 DNA: TGTGCCAGCACCATGACAAACCAAGAGACCCAGTACTTC
J gene: TRBJ2-7; clone size: many; V gene: TRBV20-1; D gene: TRBD2; CDR3 length: 14; CDR3 protein: CSASLAGGSSEQYF; CDR3 DNA: TGCAGTGCTTCTCTAGCGGGAGGATCATCCGAGCAGTACTTC
J gene: TRBJ1-4; clone size: many; V gene: TRBV7-9; D gene: TRBD1; CDR3 length: 16; CDR3 protein: CASTPSVGTGDEKLFF; CDR3 DNA: TGTGCCAGCACCCCCTCGGTGGGGACAGGGGATGAAAAACTGTTTTTT
J gene: TRBJ2-7; clone size: .; V gene: TRBV7-9; D gene: .; CDR3 length: 15; CDR3 protein: CASSLAEGLPLEQYF; CDR3 DNA: TGTGCCAGCAGCTTAGCGGAAGGTCTACCCTTGGAGCAGTACTTC
J gene: TRBJ1-5; clone size: .; V gene: TRBV2; D gene: .; CDR3 length: 14; CDR3 protein: CASSLQGPNQSQHF; CDR3 DNA: TGTGCCAGCAGCTTACAGGGCCCCAATCAGTCCCAGCATTTT
J gene: TRBJ2-5; clone size: many; V gene: TRBV2; D gene: .; CDR3 length: 14; CDR3 protein: CASQPLIVAETQYF; CDR3 DNA: TGTGCCAGCCAACCTCTAATAGTTGCGGAGACCCAGTACTTC
J gene: TRBJ2-7; clone size: .; V gene: TRBV7-2; D gene: TRBD1; CDR3 length: 15; CDR3 protein: CASSLTDRGKHEQYF; CDR3 DNA: TGTGCCAGCAGCTTAACCGACAGGGGTAAGCACGAGCAGTACTTC
J gene: TRBJ2-5; clone size: many; V gene: TRBV7-2; D gene: TRBD2; CDR3 length: 15; CDR3 protein: CASSLVGLAGETQYF; CDR3 DNA: TGTGCCAGCAGCTTGGTTGGGCTAGCGGGGGAAACCCAGTACTTC
J gene: TRBJ2-2; clone size: .; V gene: TRBV12-3/TRBV12-4; D gene: .; CDR3 length: 11; CDR3 protein: CASTRRGELFF; CDR3 DNA: TGTGCCAGCACTCGCCGCGGGGAGCTGTTTTTT
J gene: TRBJ2-5; clone size: .; V gene: TRBV15; D gene: .; CDR3 length: 13; CDR3 protein: CATSRPFEETQYF; CDR3 DNA: TGTGCCACCAGCAGACCGTTTGAGGAGACCCAGTACTTC
J gene: TRBJ1-1; clone size: few; V gene: TRBV7-9; D gene: .; CDR3 length: 13; CDR3 protein: CATSEATNTEAFF; CDR3 DNA: TGTGCCACCTCGGAGGCCACGAACACTGAAGCTTTCTTT